The subject of this entry is one T cell receptor (beta chain). Germline CDR1 reads KGHSH; CDR2 reads LQKENI. The CDR3 totals 15 residues. Trimming took off 3 bases at V and 2 bases at J, with 10 bases between the two ends. This entry belongs to a study of blood T cell repertoires in COVID-19. Whole-study context: Some COVID-19 samples were acute and others convalescent; all came from the United States, Italy and Spain. T cells, B-cell-depleted T cells, or PBMCs provided the cDNA or gDNA that served as material.

Assay: immunoSEQ multiplex PCR; the TCRdb copy retains only in-frame clones and omits some. Of some 300,000 clones in the sample, about 87% were seen once. The TCR was taken from a man aged 70 or older with acute or convalescent COVID-19. The chain is built from TRBV18 and TRBJ2-2, with D perhaps TRBD2 (5 bases). The specimen was peripheral blood. CDR3 residues: CASSPPGFNTGELFF. For the CDR3, the DNA is TGTGCCAGCTCACCCCCGGGATTCAACACCGGGGAGCTGTTTTTT.